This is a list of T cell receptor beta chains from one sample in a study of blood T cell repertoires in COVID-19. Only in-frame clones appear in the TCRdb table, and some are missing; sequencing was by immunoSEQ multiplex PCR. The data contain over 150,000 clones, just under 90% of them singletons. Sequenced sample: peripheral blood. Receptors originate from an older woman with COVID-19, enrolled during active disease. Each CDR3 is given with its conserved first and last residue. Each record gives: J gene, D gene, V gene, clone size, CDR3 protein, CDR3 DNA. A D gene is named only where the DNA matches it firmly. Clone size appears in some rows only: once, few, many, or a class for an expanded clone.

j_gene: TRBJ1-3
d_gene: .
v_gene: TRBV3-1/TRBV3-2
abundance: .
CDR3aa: CASSQDSTGGNTIYF
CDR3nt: TGTGCCAGCAGCCAAGATTCGACAGGTGGAAACACCATATATTTT

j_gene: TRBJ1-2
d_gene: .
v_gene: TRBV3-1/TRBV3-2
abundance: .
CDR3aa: CASSQVFRGVGYTF
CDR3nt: TGTGCCAGCAGCCAAGTCTTCAGGGGAGTTGGCTACACCTTC

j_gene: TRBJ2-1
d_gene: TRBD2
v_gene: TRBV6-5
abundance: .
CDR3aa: CASSPLAGVYNEQFF
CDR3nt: TGTGCCAGCAGCCCCCTAGCGGGGGTTTACAATGAGCAGTTCTTC

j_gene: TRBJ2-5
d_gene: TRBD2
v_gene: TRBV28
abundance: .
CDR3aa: CASSFPSGEETQYF
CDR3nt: TGTGCCAGCAGTTTTCCTAGCGGCGAAGAGACCCAGTACTTC

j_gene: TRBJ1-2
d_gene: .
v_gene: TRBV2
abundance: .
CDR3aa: CASSEFRGANYGYTF
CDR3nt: TGTGCCAGCAGTGAATTCCGGGGAGCTAACTATGGCTACACCTTC

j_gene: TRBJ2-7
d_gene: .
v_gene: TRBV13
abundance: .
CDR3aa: CASSLGRGRSYEQYF
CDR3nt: TGTGCCAGCAGCTTAGGAAGGGGTAGGAGTTACGAGCAGTACTTC

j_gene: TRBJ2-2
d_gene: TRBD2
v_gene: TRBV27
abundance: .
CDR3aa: CASSSPASGVVTGELFF
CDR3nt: TGTGCCAGCAGTTCCCCTGCTAGCGGGGTAGTCACCGGGGAGCTGTTTTTT

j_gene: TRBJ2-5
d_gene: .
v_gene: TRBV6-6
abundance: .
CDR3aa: CASSPPGGGGQETQYF
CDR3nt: TGTGCCAGCAGTCCCCCGGGGGGCGGGGGACAAGAGACCCAGTACTTC

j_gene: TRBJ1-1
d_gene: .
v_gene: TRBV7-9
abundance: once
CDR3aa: CASTPSGYTEAFF
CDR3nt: TGTGCCAGCACCCCCTCAGGGTACACTGAAGCTTTCTTT

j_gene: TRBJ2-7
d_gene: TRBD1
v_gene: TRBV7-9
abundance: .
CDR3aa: CASSPRDSRGYYEQYF
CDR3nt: TGTGCCAGCAGCCCTCGGGACAGTAGAGGGTACTACGAGCAGTACTTC

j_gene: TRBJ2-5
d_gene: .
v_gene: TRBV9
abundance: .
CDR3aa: CASSARASQETQYF
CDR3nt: TGTGCCAGCAGCGCCAGGGCTTCCCAAGAGACCCAGTACTTC

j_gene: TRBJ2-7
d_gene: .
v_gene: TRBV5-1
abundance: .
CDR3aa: CASSREGYEQYF
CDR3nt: TGCGCCAGCAGCCGGGAAGGGTACGAGCAGTACTTC

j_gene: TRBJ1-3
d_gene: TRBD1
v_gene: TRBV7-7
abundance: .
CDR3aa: CASSKSPGQALYF
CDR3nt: TGTGCTAGCAGCAAATCTCCGGGACAGGCGTTATATTTT

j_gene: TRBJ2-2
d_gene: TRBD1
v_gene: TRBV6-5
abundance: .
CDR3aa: CATYRGANTGELFF
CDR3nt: TGTGCCACCTACAGGGGGGCGAACACCGGGGAGCTGTTTTTT

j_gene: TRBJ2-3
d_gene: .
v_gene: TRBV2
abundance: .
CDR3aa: CASIQRGYTDTQYF
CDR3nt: TGTGCCAGCATCCAAAGGGGCTACACAGATACGCAGTATTTT

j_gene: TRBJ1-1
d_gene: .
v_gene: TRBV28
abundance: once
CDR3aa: CASSPLWRVNTEAFF
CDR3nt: TGTGCCAGCAGTCCACTATGGCGGGTGAACACTGAAGCTTTCTTT

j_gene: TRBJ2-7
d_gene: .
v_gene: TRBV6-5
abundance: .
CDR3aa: CASSFRVPVGGEQYF
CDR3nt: TGTGCCAGCAGTTTCCGAGTCCCTGTGGGGGGCGAGCAGTACTTC

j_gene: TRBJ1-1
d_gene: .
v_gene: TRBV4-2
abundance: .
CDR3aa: CASSQVWQNTEAFF
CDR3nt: TGTGCCAGCAGCCAAGTGTGGCAGAACACTGAAGCTTTCTTT

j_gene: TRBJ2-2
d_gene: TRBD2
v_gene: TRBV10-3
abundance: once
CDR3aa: CAIKGTNLVGELFF
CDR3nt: TGTGCCATCAAGGGGACTAACCTAGTCGGGGAGCTGTTTTTT

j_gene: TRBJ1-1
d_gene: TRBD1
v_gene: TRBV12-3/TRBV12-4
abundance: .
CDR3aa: CASSDRGGTEAFF
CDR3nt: TGTGCCAGCAGTGACAGGGGTGGCACTGAAGCTTTCTTT

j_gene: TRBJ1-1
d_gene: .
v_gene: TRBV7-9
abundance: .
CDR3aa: CASSLGIRDTEAFF
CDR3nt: TGTGCCAGCAGCTTAGGGATCCGGGACACTGAAGCTTTCTTT

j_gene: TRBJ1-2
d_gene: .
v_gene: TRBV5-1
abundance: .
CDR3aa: CASSLDSNYGYTF
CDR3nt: TGCGCCAGCAGCTTGGACAGTAACTATGGCTACACCTTC